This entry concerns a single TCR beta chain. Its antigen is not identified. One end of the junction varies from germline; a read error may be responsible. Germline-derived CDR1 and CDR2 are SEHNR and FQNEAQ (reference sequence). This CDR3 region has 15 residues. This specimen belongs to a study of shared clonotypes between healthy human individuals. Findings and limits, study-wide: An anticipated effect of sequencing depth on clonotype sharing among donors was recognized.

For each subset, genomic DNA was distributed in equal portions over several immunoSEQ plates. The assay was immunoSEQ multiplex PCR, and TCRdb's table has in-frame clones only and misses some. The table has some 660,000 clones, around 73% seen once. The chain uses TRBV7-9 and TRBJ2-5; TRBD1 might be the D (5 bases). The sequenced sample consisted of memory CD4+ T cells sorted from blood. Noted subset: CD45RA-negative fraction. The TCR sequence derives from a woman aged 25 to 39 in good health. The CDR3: CASTPGHGSKETQYF. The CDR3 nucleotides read TGCGCCAGCACACCAGGGCACGGCAGCAAAGAGACCCAGTACTTC.